This TCR beta chain was profiled in a study of PD-L1 blockade in urothelial cancer. Spiking of synthetic TCR analog templates was performed in each PCR. Measured with immunoSEQ multiplex PCR; TCRdb has only the in-frame clones, and not every one. The sample has 44,000 or so clones; 82% are singletons. The CDR3 runs to 13 residues. The V gene end was trimmed by 6 bases and the J gene end by 3 bases; junction bases not matched to a gene: 5. Germline V gene sequence: CDR1 MNHEY, CDR2 SVGAGI. Here the sequenced sample was PBMCs, taken around atezolizumab (anti-PD-L1) treatment. This TCR derives from a man aged 70 or older with urothelial cancer. The chain employs TRBV6-5 and TRBJ2-7; 7 positions agree with TRBD1. CDR3 coding DNA: TGTGCCAGCAGCGACAGGGCAGGCTACGAGCAGTACTTC. This gives the protein CASSDRAGYEQYF.